This is a list of T cell receptor beta chains from one sample in a study of OX40 agonist ivuxolimab in advanced cancers. Here immunoSEQ multiplex PCR was the method, and the copy in TCRdb shows in-frame clones only, minus some. The top ten hold about 17% of the sample, which has tens of thousands of clones, about three quarters seen once. Here the sequenced sample was CD4+ or CD8+ T cells sorted from blood, taken in a trial of the OX40 agonist ivuxolimab. All receptors come from an adult with an advanced solid tumor such as melanoma, head and neck, liver or kidney cancer. Both conserved end residues are part of each CDR3. A D gene is named only where the DNA matches it firmly. Size is stated for part of the rows, as once, few or many counts, or as a class when the clone is expanded.

d_gene	abundance	j_gene	v_gene	CDR3nt	CDR3aa
-	-	TRBJ2-3	TRBV15	TGTGCCACCAGCGGCAAGAAAGGACGGTCCACTAGCACAGATACGCAGTATTTT	CATSGKKGRSTSTDTQYF
TRBD1	-	TRBJ1-1	TRBV28	TGTGCCAGCACCCGACAGGGAGTTTATCACACTGAAGCTTTCTTT	CASTRQGVYHTEAFF
TRBD2	-	TRBJ2-7	TRBV10-3	TGTGCCATCAGTCACCGGGAGGGCCGTTACGAGCAGTACTTC	CAISHREGRYEQYF
-	-	TRBJ2-7	TRBV10-2	TGCGCCAGCAGTGAGTCGACGGGGACCTACGAGCAGTACTTC	CASSESTGTYEQYF
-	-	TRBJ2-2	TRBV7-8	TGTGCCAGCAGCATACGACAGGACACCGGGGAGCTGTTTTTT	CASSIRQDTGELFF
-	once	TRBJ2-1	TRBV7-6	TGTGCCAGCAGCCCAATGGTCAGCGAGGTACACAATGAGCAGTTCTTC	CASSPMVSEVHNEQFF
-	-	TRBJ1-1	TRBV5-1	TGCGCCAGCAGCTTGGCCGGTCAAGTGAACACTGAAGCTTTCTTT	CASSLAGQVNTEAFF
-	-	TRBJ1-2	TRBV7-2	TGTGCCAGCAGCCAAGGGCAACGAGGCTACACCTTC	CASSQGQRGYTF
TRBD1	-	TRBJ1-6	TRBV6-4	TGTGCCAGCAGCAAGGACAGGGCTAATTCACCCCTCCACTTT	CASSKDRANSPLHF
TRBD2	-	TRBJ2-7	TRBV28	TGTGCCAGCAACCCTAGCGGGAGAAACTACGAGCAGTACTTC	CASNPSGRNYEQYF
-	-	TRBJ1-2	TRBV7-2	TGTGCCAGCAGCTTAGTCTTAGGGTGGTCGGAAGGCTACACCTTC	CASSLVLGWSEGYTF
TRBD2	-	TRBJ2-1	TRBV27	TGTGCCAGCACCTCTGATAGCGGGGGGGCCTACAATGAGCAGTTCTTC	CASTSDSGGAYNEQFF
-	-	TRBJ2-2	TRBV21-1	TGTGCCACCCGTCCTTTTTGTTCGGGGAACACCGGGGAGCTGTTTTTT	CATRPFCSGNTGELFF
-	-	TRBJ2-5	TRBV7-2	TGTGCCAGCCGTGACCCGGGACTCCAAGAGACCCAGTACTTC	CASRDPGLQETQYF
-	-	TRBJ1-4	TRBV19	TGTGCCAGTAATCAGGTTAATGAAAAACTGTTTTTT	CASNQVNEKLFF
TRBD2	-	TRBJ2-7	TRBV5-1	TGCGCCAGCAGCTTGGATATATCGGCGGGGGGTAGGGGGCAGTACTTC	CASSLDISAGGRGQYF
TRBD2	-	TRBJ2-4	TRBV4-2	TGTGCCAGCAGCCAAGACCCGGGACTAGCGGGGATACTAGCCAAAAACATTCAGTACTTC	CASSQDPGLAGILAKNIQYF
-	-	TRBJ2-7	TRBV27	TGTGCCAGCAGTTTTGCCCCACTAATTGCCTACGAGCAGTACTTC	CASSFAPLIAYEQYF
TRBD2	-	TRBJ2-3	TRBV28	TGTGCCAGCAGGCTCACTAGCGGGAGAGGGTTCACAGATACGCAGTATTTT	CASRLTSGRGFTDTQYF
-	-	TRBJ1-1	TRBV5-1	TGCGCCAGCAGCTTGGCCGGGGGCCAAAATACTGAAGCTTTCTTT	CASSLAGGQNTEAFF
TRBD2	-	TRBJ2-3	TRBV28	TGTGCCAGCACTCTAGCGGGAAGCACAGATACGCAGTATTTT	CASTLAGSTDTQYF
-	few	TRBJ2-3	TRBV6-4	TGTGCCAGCAGTGACGGGGAGGTTGATACGCAGTATTTT	CASSDGEVDTQYF
TRBD2	few	TRBJ2-7	TRBV7-3	TGTGCCAGCAGCTTGGGACTAGGGTACGAGCAGTACTTC	CASSLGLGYEQYF
-	-	TRBJ2-3	TRBV4-3	TGCGCCAGCAGCCAAGATCCCACTATGGCGGATACGCAGTATTTT	CASSQDPTMADTQYF
-	-	TRBJ1-1	TRBV18	TGTGCCAGCTCAGGAGGCGCAGGGGAGCCTGAAGCTTTCTTT	CASSGGAGEPEAFF
-	-	TRBJ2-1	TRBV5-5	TGTGCCAGCAGCGGAGCGTCTAGGGGCCCAGTAGAGCAGTTCTTC	CASSGASRGPVEQFF
-	-	TRBJ1-5	TRBV6-1	TGTGCCAGCAGTGGGGGGGGGAATCAGCCCCAGCATTTT	CASSGGGNQPQHF
-	-	TRBJ2-1	TRBV9	TGTGCCAGCAGCGTATTACAGGGAAGAGATGAGCAGTTCTTC	CASSVLQGRDEQFF
-	few	TRBJ2-3	TRBV10-1	TGCGCCAGCAGTGAGGGGTACACAGATACGCAGTATTTT	CASSEGYTDTQYF
-	-	TRBJ2-3	TRBV10-1	TGCGCCAGCAGTGAGTCGAAGGGCCGCACAGATACGCAGTATTTT	CASSESKGRTDTQYF
TRBD1	once	TRBJ1-5	TRBV19	TGTGCCAGTAGCTTCGGACAGGGAGGCAATCAGCCCCAGCATTTT	CASSFGQGGNQPQHF
-	-	TRBJ2-7	TRBV7-9	TGTGCCAGCAGCTTAGTGGCAGCCTCCTACGAGCAGTACTTC	CASSLVAASYEQYF
TRBD2	few	TRBJ2-3	TRBV5-4	TGTGCCAGCAGCTATCTGACTAGCGGAGGGGGGACAGATACGCAGTATTTT	CASSYLTSGGGTDTQYF
-	-	TRBJ2-7	TRBV9	TGTGCCAGCAGCCGTTCAGGGGCCCACGAGCAGTACTTC	CASSRSGAHEQYF
-	-	TRBJ2-3	TRBV7-2	TGTGCCAGCAGCTTGACCCCCCTGCGCTCCTCCCGAGCAGATACGCAGTATTTT	CASSLTPLRSSRADTQYF
-	-	TRBJ2-5	TRBV14	TGTGCCAGCAGCCAATTGGGAGACCCCGAGACCCAGTACTTC	CASSQLGDPETQYF
-	-	TRBJ1-6	TRBV19	TGTGCCAGTAGTATCAAGGGACACAATTCACCCCTCCACTTT	CASSIKGHNSPLHF
-	-	TRBJ1-4	TRBV6-5	TGTGCCAGCAGTTCGACAGCAACTAATGAAAAACTGTTTTTT	CASSSTATNEKLFF
-	-	TRBJ1-4	TRBV6-1	TGTGCCAGCAGTGACCGTCGTAGGGATGGGGAAAAACTGTTTTTT	CASSDRRRDGEKLFF
-	-	TRBJ1-2	TRBV6-5	TGTGCCAGCAGTTACTACGGCCCGGACTACACCTTC	CASSYYGPDYTF
-	-	TRBJ2-7	TRBV9	TGTGCCAGCAGCGTAGGGGCAGCCCTCTACGAGCAGTACTTC	CASSVGAALYEQYF
-	few	TRBJ1-4	TRBV13	TGTGCCAGCAGCTTAGGCCGAGGGGCAACTAATGAAAAACTGTTTTTT	CASSLGRGATNEKLFF
TRBD1	-	TRBJ2-5	TRBV6-6	TGTGCCAGCAGCGGTACAGGGGTCCCGAAAGAGACCCAGTACTTC	CASSGTGVPKETQYF
TRBD2	-	TRBJ2-2	TRBV7-2	TGTGCCAGCAGCCCCTTAGCGGGAGCGAACACCGGGGAGCTGTTTTTT	CASSPLAGANTGELFF
-	-	TRBJ1-2	TRBV10-3	TGTGCCATCAACAAAGCGGGGGGCTACACCTTC	CAINKAGGYTF
TRBD2	-	TRBJ2-3	TRBV7-2	TGTGCCAGCAGCTTCTTGAGCGGGGGGCTGGGAGATACGCAGTATTTT	CASSFLSGGLGDTQYF
-	-	TRBJ1-4	TRBV27	TGTGCCAGCAGTTTCAGGGCAGGGATCACAACTAATGAAAAACTGTTTTTT	CASSFRAGITTNEKLFF
-	-	TRBJ2-4	TRBV27	TGTGCCAGCCGAAACGGACAGATCAAAAACATTCAGTACTTC	CASRNGQIKNIQYF
-	-	TRBJ2-7	TRBV15	TGTGCCACCAGCAGGGACGGGTTCTACGAGCAGTACTTC	CATSRDGFYEQYF